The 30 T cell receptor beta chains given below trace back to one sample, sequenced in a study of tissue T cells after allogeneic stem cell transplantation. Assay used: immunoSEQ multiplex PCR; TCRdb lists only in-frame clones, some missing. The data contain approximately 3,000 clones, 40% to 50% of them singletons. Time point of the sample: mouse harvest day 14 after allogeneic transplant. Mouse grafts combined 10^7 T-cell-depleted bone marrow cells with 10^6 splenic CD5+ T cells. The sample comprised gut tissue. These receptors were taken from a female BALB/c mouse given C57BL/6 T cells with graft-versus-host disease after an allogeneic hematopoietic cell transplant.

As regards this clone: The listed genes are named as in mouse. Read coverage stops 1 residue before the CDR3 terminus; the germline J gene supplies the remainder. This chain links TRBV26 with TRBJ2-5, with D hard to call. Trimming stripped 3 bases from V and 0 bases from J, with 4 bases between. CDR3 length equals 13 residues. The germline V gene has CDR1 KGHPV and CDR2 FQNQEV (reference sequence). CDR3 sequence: CASSLQNQDTQYF. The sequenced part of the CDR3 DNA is TGTGCCAGCAGTCTACAGAACCAAGACACCCAGTAC.

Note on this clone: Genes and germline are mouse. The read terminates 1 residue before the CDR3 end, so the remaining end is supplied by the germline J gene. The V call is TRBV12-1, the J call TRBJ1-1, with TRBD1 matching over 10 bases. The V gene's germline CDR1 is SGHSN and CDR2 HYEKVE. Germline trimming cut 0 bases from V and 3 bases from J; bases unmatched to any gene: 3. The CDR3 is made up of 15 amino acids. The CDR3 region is CASSLDRGPDTEVFF. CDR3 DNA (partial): TGTGCCAGCTCTCTCGACAGGGGGCCCGACACAGAAGTCTTC.

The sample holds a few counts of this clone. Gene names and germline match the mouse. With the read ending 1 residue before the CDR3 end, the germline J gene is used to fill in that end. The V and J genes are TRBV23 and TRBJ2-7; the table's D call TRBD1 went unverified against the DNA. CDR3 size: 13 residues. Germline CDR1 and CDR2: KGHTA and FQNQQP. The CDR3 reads CSSSQIRGDEQYF. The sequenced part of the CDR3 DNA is TGCTCCAGCAGTCAAATCAGGGGGGATGAACAGTAC.

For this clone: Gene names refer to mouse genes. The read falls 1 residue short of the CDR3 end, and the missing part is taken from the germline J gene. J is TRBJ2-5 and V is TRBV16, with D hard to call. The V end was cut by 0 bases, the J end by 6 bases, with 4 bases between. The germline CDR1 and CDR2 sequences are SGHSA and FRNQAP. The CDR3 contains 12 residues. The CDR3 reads CASSLDGDTQYF. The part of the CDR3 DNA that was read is TGTGCAAGCAGCTTAGATGGGGACACCCAGTAC.

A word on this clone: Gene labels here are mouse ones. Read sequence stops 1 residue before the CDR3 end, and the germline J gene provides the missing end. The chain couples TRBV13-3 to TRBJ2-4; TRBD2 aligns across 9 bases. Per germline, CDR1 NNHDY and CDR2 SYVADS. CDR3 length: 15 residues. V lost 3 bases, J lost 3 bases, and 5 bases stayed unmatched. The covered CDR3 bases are TGTGCCAGCAGTGCGCTGGGGACTGGGCAAAACACCTTGTAC. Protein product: CASSALGTGQNTLY. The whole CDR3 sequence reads CASSALGTGQNTLYF.

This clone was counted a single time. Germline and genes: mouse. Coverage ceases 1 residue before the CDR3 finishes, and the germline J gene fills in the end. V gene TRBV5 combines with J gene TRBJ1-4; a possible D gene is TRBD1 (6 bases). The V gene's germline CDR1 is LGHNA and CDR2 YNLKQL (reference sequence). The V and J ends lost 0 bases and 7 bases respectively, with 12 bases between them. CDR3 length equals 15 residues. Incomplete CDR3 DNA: TGTGCCAGCAGCCAAGACGCCAGGGGAGGCGAAAGATTATTT. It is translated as CASSQDARGGERLF. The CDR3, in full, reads CASSQDARGGERLFF.

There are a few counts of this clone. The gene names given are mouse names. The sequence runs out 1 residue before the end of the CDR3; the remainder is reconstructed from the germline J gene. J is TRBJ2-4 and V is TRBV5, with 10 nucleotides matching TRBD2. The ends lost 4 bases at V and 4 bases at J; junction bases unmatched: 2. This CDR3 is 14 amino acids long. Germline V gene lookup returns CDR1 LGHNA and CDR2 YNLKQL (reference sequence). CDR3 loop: CASSLGTGENTLYF. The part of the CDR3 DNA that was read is TGTGCCAGCAGCCTCGGGACTGGGGAAAACACCTTGTAC.

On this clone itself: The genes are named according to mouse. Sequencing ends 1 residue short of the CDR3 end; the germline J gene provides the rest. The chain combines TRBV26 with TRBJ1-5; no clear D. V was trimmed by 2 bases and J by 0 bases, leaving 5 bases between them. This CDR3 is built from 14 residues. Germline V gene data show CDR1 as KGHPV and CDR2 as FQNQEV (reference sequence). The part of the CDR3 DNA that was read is TGTGCCAGCAGTCTGGAGGTTAACAACCAGGCTCCGCTT. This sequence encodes CASSLEVNNQAPL. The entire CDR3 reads CASSLEVNNQAPLF. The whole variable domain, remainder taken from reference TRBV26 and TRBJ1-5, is NSKVIQTPRYLVKGQGQKAKMRCIPEKGHPVVFWYQQNKNNEFKFLINFQNQEVLQQIDMTEKRFSAECPSNSPCSLEIQSSEAGDSALYLCASSLEVNNQAPLFGEGTRLSVL.

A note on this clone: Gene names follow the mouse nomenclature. The CDR3 bases that were read are TGTGCCAGCAGTCTCAGGACCGGGCAGCTCTAC. It specifies CASSLRTGQLY. In full, the CDR3 is CASSLRTGQLYF. This chain links TRBV4 with TRBJ2-2; no clear D. The read terminates 1 residue ahead of where the CDR3 ends, so the germline J gene completes it. Between the trimmed V and J ends, which lost 6 bases and 5 bases, there was a span of 7 bases. The CDR3 totals 12 residues. Germline V gives CDR1 LGHDT, CDR2 YNNKQL (reference sequence).

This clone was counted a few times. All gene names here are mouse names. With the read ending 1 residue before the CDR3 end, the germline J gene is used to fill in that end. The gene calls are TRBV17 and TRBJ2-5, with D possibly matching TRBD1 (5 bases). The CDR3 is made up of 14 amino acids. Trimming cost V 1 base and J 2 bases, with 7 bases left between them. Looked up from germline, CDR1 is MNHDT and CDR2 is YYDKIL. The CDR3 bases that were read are TGTGCTAGCAGTAGAGGACAGCCCCAAGACACCCAGTAC. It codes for CASSRGQPQDTQY. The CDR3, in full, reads CASSRGQPQDTQYF.

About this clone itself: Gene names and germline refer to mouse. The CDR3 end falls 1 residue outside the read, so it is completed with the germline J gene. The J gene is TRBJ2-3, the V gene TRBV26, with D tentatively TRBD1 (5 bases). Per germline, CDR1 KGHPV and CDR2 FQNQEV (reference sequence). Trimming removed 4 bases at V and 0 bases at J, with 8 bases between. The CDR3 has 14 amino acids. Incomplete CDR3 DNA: TGTGCCAGCAGTCCGACAGTTAGTGCAGAAACGCTGTAT. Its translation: CASSPTVSAETLY. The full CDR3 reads CASSPTVSAETLYF. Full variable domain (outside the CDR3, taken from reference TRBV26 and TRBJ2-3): NSKVIQTPRYLVKGQGQKAKMRCIPEKGHPVVFWYQQNKNNEFKFLINFQNQEVLQQIDMTEKRFSAECPSNSPCSLEIQSSEAGDSALYLCASSPTVSAETLYFGSGTRLTVL.

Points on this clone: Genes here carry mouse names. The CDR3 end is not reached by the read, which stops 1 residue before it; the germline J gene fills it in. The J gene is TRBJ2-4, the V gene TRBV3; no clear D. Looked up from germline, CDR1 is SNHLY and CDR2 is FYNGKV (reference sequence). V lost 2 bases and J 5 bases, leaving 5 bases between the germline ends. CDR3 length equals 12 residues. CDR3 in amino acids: CASSLSRNTLYF. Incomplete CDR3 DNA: TGTGCCAGCAGCTTATCCAGAAACACCTTGTAC.

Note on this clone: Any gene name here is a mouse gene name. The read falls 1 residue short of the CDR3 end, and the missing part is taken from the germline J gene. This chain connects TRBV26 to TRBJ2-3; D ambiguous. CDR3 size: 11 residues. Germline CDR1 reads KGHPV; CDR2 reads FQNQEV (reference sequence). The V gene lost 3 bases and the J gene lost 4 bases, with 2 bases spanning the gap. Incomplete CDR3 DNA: TGTGCCAGCAGTCTTACAGAAACGCTGTAT. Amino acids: CASSLTETLY. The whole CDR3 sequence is CASSLTETLYF. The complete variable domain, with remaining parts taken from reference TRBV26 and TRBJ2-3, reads NSKVIQTPRYLVKGQGQKAKMRCIPEKGHPVVFWYQQNKNNEFKFLINFQNQEVLQQIDMTEKRFSAECPSNSPCSLEIQSSEAGDSALYLCASSLTETLYFGSGTRLTVL.

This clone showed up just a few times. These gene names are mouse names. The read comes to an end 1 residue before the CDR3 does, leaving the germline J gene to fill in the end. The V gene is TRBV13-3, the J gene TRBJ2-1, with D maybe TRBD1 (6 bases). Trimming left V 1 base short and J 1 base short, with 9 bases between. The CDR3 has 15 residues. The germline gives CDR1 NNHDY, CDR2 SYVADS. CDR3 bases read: TGTGCCAGCAGTGATCCGGGACAAAACTATGCTGAGCAGTTC. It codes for CASSDPGQNYAEQF. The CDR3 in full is CASSDPGQNYAEQFF.

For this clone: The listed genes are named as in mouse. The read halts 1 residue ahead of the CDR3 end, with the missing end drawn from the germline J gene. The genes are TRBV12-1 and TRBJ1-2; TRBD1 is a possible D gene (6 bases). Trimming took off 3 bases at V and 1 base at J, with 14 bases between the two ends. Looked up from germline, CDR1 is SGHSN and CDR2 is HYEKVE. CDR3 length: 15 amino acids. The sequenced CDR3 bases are TGTGCCAGCTCTTCCTACAGGGAGGTAAACTCCGACTACACC. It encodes CASSSYREVNSDYT. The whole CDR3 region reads CASSSYREVNSDYTF.

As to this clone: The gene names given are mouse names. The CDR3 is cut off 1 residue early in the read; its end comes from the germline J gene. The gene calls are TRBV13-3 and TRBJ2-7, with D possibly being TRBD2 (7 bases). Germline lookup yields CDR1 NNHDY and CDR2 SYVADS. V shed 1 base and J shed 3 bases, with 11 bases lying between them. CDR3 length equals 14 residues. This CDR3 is CASSDRGGIYEQYF. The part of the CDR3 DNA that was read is TGTGCCAGCAGTGATAGGGGGGGGATCTATGAACAGTAC.

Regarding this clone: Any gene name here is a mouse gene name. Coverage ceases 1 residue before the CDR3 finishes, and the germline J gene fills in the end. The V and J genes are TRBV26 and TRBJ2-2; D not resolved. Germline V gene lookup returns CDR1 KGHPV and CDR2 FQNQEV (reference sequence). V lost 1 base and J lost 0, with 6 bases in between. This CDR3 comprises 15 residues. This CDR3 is CASSLFGTNTGQLYF. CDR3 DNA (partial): TGTGCCAGCAGTCTGTTTGGGACAAACACCGGGCAGCTCTAC. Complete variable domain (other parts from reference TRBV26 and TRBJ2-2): NSKVIQTPRYLVKGQGQKAKMRCIPEKGHPVVFWYQQNKNNEFKFLINFQNQEVLQQIDMTEKRFSAECPSNSPCSLEIQSSEAGDSALYLCASSLFGTNTGQLYFGEGSKLTVL.

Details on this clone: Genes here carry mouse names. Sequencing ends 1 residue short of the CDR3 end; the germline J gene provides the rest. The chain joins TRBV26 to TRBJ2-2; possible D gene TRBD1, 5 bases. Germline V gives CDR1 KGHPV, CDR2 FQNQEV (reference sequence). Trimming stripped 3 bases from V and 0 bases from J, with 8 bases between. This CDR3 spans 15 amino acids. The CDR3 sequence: CASSLQGANTGQLYF. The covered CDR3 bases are TGTGCCAGCAGTCTTCAGGGAGCAAACACCGGGCAGCTCTAC.

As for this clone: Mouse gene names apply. The CDR3 loop reads CASSPSDWVQDTQYF. CDR3 DNA (partial): TGTGCCAGCTCTCCCTCAGACTGGGTCCAAGACACCCAGTAC. J is TRBJ2-5 and V is TRBV12-2; TRBD2 aligns across 7 bases. Sequencing ends 1 residue short of the CDR3 end; the germline J gene provides the rest. V was clipped by 2 bases and J by 2 bases; unmatched bases: 6. The CDR3 has 15 amino acids. In germline, CDR1 is SGHLS, CDR2 HYDKME. The variable domain in full, with the rest retrieved from reference TRBV12-2 and TRBJ2-5, is NSGVVQSPRYIIKGKGERSILKCIPISGHLSVAWYQQTQGQELKFFIQHYDKMERDKGNLPSRFSVQQFDDYHSEMNMSALELEDSAVYFCASSPSDWVQDTQYFGPGTRLLVL.

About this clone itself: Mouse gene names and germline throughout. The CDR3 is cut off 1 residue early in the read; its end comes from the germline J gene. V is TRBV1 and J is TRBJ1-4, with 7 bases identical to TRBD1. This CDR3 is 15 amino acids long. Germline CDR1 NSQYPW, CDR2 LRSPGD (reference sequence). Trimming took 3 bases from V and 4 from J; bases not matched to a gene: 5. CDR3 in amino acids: CTCSARDRNNERLFF. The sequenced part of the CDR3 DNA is TGCACCTGCAGTGCCCGGGACAGAAACAACGAAAGATTATTT.

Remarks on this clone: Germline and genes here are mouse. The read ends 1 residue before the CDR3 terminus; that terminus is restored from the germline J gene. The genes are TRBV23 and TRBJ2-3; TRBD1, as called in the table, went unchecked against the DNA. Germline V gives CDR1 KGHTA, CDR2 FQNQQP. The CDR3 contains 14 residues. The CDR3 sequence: CSSSGTGGAETLYF. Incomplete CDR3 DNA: TGCTCCAGCAGTGGGACAGGGGGCGCAGAAACGCTGTAT. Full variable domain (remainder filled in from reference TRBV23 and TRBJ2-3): DAAVTQKPRYLIKMKGQEAEMKCIPEKGHTAVFWYQQKQSKELKFLIYFQNQQPLDQIDMVKERFSAVCPSSSLCSLGIRTCEAEDSALYLCSSSGTGGAETLYFGSGTRLTVL.

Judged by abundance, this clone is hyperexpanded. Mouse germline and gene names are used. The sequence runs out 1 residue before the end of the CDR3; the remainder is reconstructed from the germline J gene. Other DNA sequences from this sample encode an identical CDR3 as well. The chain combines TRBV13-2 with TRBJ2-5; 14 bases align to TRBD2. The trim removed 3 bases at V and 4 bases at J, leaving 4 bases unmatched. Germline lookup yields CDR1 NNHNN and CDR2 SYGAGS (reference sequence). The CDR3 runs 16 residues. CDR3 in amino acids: CASGGGLGGREDTQYF. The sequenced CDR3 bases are TGTGCCAGCGGTGGGGGACTGGGGGGGCGCGAAGACACCCAGTAC.

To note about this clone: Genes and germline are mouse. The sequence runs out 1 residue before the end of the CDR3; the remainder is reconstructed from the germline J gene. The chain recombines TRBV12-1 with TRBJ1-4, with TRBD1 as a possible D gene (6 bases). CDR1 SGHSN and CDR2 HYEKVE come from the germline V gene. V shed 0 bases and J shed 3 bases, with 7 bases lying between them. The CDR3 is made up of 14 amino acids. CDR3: CASSLDRTNERLFF. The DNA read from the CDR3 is TGTGCCAGCTCTCTCGACAGGACCAACGAAAGATTATTT.

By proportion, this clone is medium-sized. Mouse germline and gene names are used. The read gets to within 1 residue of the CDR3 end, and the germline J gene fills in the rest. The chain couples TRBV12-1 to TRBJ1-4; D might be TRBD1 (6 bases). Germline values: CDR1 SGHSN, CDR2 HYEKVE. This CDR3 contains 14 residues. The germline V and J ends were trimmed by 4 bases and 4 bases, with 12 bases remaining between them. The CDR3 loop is CASSAGTINERLFF. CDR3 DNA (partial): TGTGCCAGCTCCGCCGGGACAATCAACGAAAGATTATTT.

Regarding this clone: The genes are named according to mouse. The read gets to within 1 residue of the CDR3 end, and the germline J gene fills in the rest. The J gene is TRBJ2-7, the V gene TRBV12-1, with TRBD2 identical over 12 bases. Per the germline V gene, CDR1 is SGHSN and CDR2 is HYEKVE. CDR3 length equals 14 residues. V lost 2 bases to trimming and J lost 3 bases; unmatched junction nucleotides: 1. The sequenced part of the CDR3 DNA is TGTGCCAGCTCTCGGGACTGGGGGGTCTATGAACAGTAC. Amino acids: CASSRDWGVYEQY. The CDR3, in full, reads CASSRDWGVYEQYF.

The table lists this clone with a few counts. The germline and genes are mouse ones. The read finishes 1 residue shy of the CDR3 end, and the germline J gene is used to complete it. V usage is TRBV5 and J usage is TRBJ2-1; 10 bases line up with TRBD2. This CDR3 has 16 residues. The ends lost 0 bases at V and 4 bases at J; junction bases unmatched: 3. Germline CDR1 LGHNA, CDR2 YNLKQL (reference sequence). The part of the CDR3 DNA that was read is TGTGCCAGCAGCCAAGACTGGGGGGGCGCTTATGCTGAGCAGTTC. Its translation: CASSQDWGGAYAEQF. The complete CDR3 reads CASSQDWGGAYAEQFF.

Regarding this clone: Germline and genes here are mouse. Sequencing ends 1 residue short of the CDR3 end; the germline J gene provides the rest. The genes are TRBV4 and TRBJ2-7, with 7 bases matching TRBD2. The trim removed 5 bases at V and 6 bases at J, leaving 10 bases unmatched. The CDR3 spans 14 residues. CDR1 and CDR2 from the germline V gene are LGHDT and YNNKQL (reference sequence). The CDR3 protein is CASSASGGRSEQYF. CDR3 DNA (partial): TGTGCCAGCAGCGCAAGTGGGGGGAGGAGTGAACAGTAC.

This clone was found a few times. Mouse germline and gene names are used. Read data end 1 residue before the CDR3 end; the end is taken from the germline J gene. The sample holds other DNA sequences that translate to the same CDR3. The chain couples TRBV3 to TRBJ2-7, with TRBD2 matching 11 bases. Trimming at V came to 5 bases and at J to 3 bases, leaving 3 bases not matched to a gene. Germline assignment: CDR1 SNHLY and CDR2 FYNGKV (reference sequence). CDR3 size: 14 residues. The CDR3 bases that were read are TGTGCCAGCAGCCTGACTGGGGGGGTCTATGAACAGTAC. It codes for CASSLTGGVYEQY. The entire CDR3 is CASSLTGGVYEQYF. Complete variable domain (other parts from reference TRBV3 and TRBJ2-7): GPKVLQIPSHQIIDMGQMVTLNCDPVSNHLYFYWYKQILGQQMEFLVNFYNGKVMEKSKLFKDQFSVERPDGSYFTLKIQPTALEDSAVYFCASSLTGGVYEQYFGPGTRLTVL.

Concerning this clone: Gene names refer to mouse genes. The DNA read from the CDR3 is TGTGCCAGCAGTACGCCCGGGACTTTCACAGAAGTCTTC. This gives the protein CASSTPGTFTEVF. The complete CDR3 sequence is CASSTPGTFTEVFF. V and J are TRBV26 and TRBJ1-1, with D possibly being TRBD1 (5 bases). Read data end 1 residue before the CDR3 end; the end is taken from the germline J gene. V was pared by 5 bases and J by 4 bases, with 14 bases between. Germline lookup yields CDR1 KGHPV and CDR2 FQNQEV (reference sequence). CDR3 length equals 14 residues.

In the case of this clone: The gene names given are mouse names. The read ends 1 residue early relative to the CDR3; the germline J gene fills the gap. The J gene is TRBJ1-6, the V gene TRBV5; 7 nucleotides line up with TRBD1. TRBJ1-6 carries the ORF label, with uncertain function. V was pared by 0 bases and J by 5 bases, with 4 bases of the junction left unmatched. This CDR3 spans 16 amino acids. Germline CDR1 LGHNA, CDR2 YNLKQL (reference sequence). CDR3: CASSQEEGANNSPLYF. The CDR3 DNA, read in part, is TGTGCCAGCAGCCAAGAGGAGGGGGCCAATAATTCGCCCCTCTAC.